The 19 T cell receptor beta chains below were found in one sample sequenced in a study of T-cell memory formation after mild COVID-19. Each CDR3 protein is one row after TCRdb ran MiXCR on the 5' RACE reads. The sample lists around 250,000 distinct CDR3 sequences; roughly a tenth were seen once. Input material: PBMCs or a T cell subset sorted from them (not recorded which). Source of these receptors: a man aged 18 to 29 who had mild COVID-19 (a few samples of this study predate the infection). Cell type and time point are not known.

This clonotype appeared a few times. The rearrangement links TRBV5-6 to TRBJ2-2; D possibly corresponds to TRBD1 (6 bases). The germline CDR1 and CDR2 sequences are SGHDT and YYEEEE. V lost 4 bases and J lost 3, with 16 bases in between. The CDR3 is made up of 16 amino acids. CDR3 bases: TGTGCCAGCAGCCCATTGGACAGACCGTACACCGGGGAGCTGTTTTTT. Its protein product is CASSPLDRPYTGELFF. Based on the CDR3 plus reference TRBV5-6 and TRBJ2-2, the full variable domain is DAGVTQSPTHLIKTRGQQVTLRCSPKSGHDTVSWYQQALGQGPQFIFQYYEEEERQRGNFPDRFSGHQFPNYSSELNVNALLLGDSALYLCASSPLDRPYTGELFFGEGSRLTVL.

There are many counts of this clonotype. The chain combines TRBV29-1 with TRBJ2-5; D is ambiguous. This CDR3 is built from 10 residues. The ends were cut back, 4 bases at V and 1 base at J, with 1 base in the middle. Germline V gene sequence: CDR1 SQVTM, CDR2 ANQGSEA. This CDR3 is CSVGQETQYF. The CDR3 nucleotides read TGCAGCGTTGGCCAAGAGACCCAGTACTTC.

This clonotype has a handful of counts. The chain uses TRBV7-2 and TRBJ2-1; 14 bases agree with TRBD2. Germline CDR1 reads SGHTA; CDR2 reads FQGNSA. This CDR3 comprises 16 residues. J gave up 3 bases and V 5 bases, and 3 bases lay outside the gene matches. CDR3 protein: CASSGGLAGVYNEQFF. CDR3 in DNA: TGTGCCAGCAGCGGGGGACTAGCGGGGGTCTACAATGAGCAGTTCTTC.

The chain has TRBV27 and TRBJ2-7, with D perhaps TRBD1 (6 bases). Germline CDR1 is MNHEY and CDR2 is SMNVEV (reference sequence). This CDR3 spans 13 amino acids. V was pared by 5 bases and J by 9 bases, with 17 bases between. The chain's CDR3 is CASSDRLATRQYF. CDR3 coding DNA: TGTGCCAGCAGTGACAGGTTAGCTACGAGGCAGTACTTC.

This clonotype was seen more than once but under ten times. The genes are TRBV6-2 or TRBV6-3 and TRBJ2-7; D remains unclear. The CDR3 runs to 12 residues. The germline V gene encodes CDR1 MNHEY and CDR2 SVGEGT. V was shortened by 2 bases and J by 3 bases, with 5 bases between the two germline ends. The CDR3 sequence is CASSYPHYEQYF. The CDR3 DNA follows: TGTGCCAGCAGTTACCCGCACTACGAGCAGTACTTC.

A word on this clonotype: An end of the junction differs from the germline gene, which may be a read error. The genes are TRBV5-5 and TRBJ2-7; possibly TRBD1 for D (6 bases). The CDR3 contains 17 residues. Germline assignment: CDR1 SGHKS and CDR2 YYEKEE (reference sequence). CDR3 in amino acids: CDSSQASRDMSSYEQYF. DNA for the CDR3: TGTGACAGCAGCCAAGCCTCTCGGGACATGAGCTCCTACGAGCAGTACTTC.

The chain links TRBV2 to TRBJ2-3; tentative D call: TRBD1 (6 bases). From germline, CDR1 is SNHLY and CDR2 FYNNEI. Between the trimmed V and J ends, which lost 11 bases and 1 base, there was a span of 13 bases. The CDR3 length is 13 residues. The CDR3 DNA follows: TGTGCCCTCCTACCAGGGGGCACAGATACGCAGTATTTT. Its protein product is CALLPGGTDTQYF.

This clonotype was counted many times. CDR3: CASRNRDRGEETQYF. The DNA of the CDR3 is TGTGCCAGCAGGAACCGGGACAGAGGGGAAGAGACCCAGTACTTC. The genes are TRBV11-1 and TRBJ2-5, with 7 nucleotides matching TRBD1. The CDR3 runs 15 residues. CDR1 is SGHAT and CDR2 is FQDESV in the germline V gene (reference sequence). V was pared by 6 bases and J by 3 bases, with 10 bases of the junction left unmatched. Full variable domain (outside the CDR3, taken from reference TRBV11-1 and TRBJ2-5): EAEVAQSPRYKITEKSQAVAFWCDPISGHATLYWYRQILGQGPELLVQFQDESVVDDSQLPKDRFSAERLKGVDSTLKIQPAELGDSAMYLCASRNRDRGEETQYFGPGTRLLVL.

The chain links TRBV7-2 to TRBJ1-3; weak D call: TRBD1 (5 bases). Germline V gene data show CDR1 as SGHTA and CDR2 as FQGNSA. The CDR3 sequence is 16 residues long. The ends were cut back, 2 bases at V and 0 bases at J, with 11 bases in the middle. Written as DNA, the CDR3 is TGTGCCAGCAGCTTACTGGTTGACAGCTCTGGAAACACCATATATTTT. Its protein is CASSLLVDSSGNTIYF.

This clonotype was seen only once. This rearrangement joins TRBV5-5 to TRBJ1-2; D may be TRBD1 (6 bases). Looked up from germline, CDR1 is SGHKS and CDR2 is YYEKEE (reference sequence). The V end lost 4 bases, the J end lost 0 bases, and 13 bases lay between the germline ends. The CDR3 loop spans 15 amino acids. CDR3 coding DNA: TGTGCCAGCAGCCATAGACAGGAAGCTAACTATGGCTACACCTTC. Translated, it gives CASSHRQEANYGYTF.

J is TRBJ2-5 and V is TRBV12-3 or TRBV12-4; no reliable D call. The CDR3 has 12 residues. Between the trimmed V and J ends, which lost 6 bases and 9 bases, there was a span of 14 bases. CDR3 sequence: CASSRVPEPQYF. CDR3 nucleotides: TGTGCCAGCAGCCGAGTTCCCGAGCCCCAGTACTTC.

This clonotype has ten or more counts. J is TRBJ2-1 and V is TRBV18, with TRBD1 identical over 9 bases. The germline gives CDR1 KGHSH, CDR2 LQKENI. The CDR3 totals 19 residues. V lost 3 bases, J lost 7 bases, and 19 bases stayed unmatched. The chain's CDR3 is CASSPAQRARDRDKNEQFF. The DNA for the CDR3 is TGTGCCAGCTCACCCGCCCAAAGGGCCCGGGACAGGGATAAGAATGAGCAGTTCTTC.

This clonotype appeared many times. Here the CDR3 reads CASSLALGESYGANVLTF. CDR3 DNA sequence: TGTGCCAGCAGCTTGGCCTTGGGTGAGTCATATGGGGCCAACGTCCTGACTTTC. This sequence joins TRBV5-6 and TRBJ2-6; D gene ambiguous. From germline, CDR1 is SGHDT and CDR2 YYEEEE. This CDR3 contains 18 residues. V was pared by 0 bases and J by 3 bases, with 16 bases between.

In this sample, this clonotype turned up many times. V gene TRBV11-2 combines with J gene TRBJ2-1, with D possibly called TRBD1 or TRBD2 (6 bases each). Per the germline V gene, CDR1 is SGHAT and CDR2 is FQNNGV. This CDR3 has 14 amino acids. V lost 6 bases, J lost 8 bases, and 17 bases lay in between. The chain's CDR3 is CASSSRVGGDEQFF. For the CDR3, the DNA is TGTGCCAGCAGTTCCCGAGTGGGGGGCGATGAGCAGTTCTTC.

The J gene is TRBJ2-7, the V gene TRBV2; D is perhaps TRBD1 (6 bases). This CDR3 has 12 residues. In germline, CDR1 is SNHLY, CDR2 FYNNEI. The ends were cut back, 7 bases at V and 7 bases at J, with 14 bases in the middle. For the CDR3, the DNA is TGTGCCAGCACCGGACAGCCATATGAGCAGTACTTC. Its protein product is CASTGQPYEQYF.

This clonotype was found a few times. CDR3 DNA: TGTGCCAGCATCGGGACAGGGGACACCGGGGAGCTGTTTTTT. Its protein is CASIGTGDTGELFF. This chain links TRBV3-1 with TRBJ2-2, with TRBD1 identical over 10 bases. The CDR3 has 14 residues. Germline CDR1 LGHDT, CDR2 YNNKEL (reference sequence). The V and J ends lost 7 bases and 3 bases, in that order; junction bases with no gene match: 2.

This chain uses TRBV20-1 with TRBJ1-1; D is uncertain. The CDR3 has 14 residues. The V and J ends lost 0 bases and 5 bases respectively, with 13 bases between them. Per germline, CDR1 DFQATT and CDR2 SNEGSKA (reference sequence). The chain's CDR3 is CSARDGRRWTEAFF. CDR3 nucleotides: TGCAGTGCTAGAGACGGCAGGCGGTGGACTGAAGCTTTCTTT.

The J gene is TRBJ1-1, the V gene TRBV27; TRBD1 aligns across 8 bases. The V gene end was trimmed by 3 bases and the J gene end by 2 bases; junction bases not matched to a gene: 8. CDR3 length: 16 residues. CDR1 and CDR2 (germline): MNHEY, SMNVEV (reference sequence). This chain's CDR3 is CASSFHPGQGNTEAFF. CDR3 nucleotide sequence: TGTGCCAGCAGTTTTCATCCCGGACAGGGCAACACTGAAGCTTTCTTT.

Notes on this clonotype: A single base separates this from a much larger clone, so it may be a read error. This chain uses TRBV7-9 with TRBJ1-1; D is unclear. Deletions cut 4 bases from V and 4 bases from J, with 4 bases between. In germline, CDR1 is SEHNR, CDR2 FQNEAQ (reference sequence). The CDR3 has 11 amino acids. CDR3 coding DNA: TGTGCCAGCAGCTACCGCACTGAAGCTTTCTTT. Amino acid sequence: CASSYRTEAFF.